This T cell receptor beta chain was captured by sequencing in a study of blood T cell repertoires in COVID-19. Across the study: In each case, the material was cDNA or gDNA derived from T cells, B-cell-depleted T cells, or PBMCs.

Profiled with immunoSEQ multiplex PCR; TCRdb holds only in-frame clones, not every one. This table has around 82,000 clones, almost 85% appearing once. Seattle's enrolled individuals joined amid active infection and were then monitored longitudinally. The V end lost 0 bases, the J end lost 0 bases, and 11 bases lay between the germline ends. Germline V gene lookup returns CDR1 MGHRA and CDR2 YSYEKL. CDR3 size: 16 residues. Source material: peripheral blood. The TCR sequence derives from a man aged 50-59 years with COVID-19, enrolled during active disease. The genes are TRBV4-1 and TRBJ1-2; no clear D gene. CDR3 region: CASSQDLAKSNYGYTF. The CDR3 nucleotides read TGCGCCAGCAGCCAAGATCTTGCGAAGTCTAACTATGGCTACACCTTC.